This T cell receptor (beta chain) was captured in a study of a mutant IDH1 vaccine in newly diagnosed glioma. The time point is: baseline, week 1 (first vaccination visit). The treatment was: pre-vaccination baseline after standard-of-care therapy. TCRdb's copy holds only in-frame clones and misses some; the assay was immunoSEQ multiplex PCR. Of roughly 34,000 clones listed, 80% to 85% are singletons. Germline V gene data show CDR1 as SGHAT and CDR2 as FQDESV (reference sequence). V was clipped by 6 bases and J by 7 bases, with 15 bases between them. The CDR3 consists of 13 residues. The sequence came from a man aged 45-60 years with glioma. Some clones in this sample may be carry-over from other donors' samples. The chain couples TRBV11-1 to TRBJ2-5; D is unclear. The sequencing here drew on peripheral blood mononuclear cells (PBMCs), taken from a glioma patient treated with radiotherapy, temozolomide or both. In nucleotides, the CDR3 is TGTGCCAGCAGACCCGGGCCCACGGGGACCCAGTACTTC. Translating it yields CASRPGPTGTQYF.